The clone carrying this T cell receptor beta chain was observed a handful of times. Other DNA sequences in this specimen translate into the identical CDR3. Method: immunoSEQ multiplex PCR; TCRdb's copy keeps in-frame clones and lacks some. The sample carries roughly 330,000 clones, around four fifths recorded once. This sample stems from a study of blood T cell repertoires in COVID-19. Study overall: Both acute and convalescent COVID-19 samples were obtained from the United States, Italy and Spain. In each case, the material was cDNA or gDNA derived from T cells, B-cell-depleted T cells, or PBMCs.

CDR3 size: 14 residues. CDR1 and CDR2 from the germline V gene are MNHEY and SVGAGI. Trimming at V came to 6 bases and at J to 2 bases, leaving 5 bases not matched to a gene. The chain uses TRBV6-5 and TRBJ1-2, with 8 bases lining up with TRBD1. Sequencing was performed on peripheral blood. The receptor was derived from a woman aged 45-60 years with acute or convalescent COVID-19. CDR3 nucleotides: TGTGCCAGCAGCTACGGGACAGGAAACTATGGCTACACCTTC. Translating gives CASSYGTGNYGYTF.